The 15 T cell receptor beta chains given below trace back to one sample, sequenced in a study of beta chain features in type 1 diabetes. Reverse transcribing all isolated RNA meant expressed TCRB transcripts were sequenced. Some clones are missing from TCRdb's copy, which holds only in-frame ones; the method was immunoSEQ multiplex PCR. Here the sample spans 300,000 to 400,000 clones, roughly 8% being singletons. Sequencing was done on a sample of central memory CD4+ T cells from blood. The source of these receptors is a woman between 18 and 29 years old in good health.

The chain carries TRBV4-3 and TRBJ2-7, with 13 positions matching TRBD2. This CDR3 spans 17 amino acids. Trimming cost V 1 base and J 2 bases; bases outside gene matches: 5. Germline-derived CDR1 and CDR2 are LGHNA and YSLEER. The CDR3 here is CASSQAPGTSGTYEQYF. The CDR3 DNA follows: TGCGCCAGCAGCCAAGCCCCCGGGACTAGCGGGACCTACGAGCAGTACTTC.

This clone was seen more than once but under ten times. The V call is TRBV7-3, the J call TRBJ2-7; no definite D call. CDR3 length: 15 residues. From germline, CDR1 is SGHTA and CDR2 FQGTGA. V lost 1 base, J lost 5 bases, and 15 bases lay in between. CDR3 nucleotide sequence: TGTGCCAGCAGCTTAATGGCTACCCCTGGGGACGAGCAGTACTTC. The encoded protein is CASSLMATPGDEQYF.

The chain carries TRBV4-3 and TRBJ2-2, with D uncertain. Trimming cost V 0 bases and J 1 base, with 9 bases left between them. The CDR3 sequence is 16 residues long. Germline lookup yields CDR1 LGHNA and CDR2 YSLEER. As DNA, the CDR3 is TGCGCCAGCAGCCAAGATACAGCTTTGAACACCGGGGAGCTGTTTTTT. This codes for CASSQDTALNTGELFF.

This clone was counted between two and nine times. The V and J genes are TRBV7-2 and TRBJ2-7, with 9 bases aligning to TRBD2. The V gene's germline CDR1 is SGHTA and CDR2 FQGNSA. Trimming at V came to 3 bases and at J to 2 bases, leaving 5 bases not matched to a gene. This CDR3 spans 15 amino acids. In nucleotides, the CDR3 is TGTGCCAGCAGCTTTATAGCGGGAGCGGCCTACGAGCAGTACTTC. Translating gives CASSFIAGAAYEQYF.

The chain couples TRBV6-1 to TRBJ2-3; D is uncertain. Trimming shortened V by 6 bases and J by 3 bases, and 16 bases separated the two germline ends. The germline V gene has CDR1 MNHNS and CDR2 SASEGT. CDR3 length: 15 residues. In nucleotides, the CDR3 is TGTGCCAGCAGCGCAAGGACCGCCCCGACAGATACGCAGTATTTT. Encoded protein: CASSARTAPTDTQYF.

This clone showed up just a few times. This chain links TRBV4-2 with TRBJ2-1, with TRBD2 matching 7 bases. Germline CDR1 and CDR2: LGHNA and YNFKEQ. J was trimmed by 8 bases and V by 0 bases; bases with no gene match: 7. CDR3 length equals 15 residues. CDR3 sequence: CASSQEWAGRDEQFF. The DNA for the CDR3 is TGTGCCAGCAGCCAAGAATGGGCGGGGAGGGATGAGCAGTTCTTC.

The J gene is TRBJ2-6, the V gene TRBV7-9; 7 bases fit TRBD1. The CDR3 sequence is 17 residues long. V gave up 5 bases and J gave up 4 bases; unmatched junction bases: 11. In germline, CDR1 is SEHNR, CDR2 FQNEAQ (reference sequence). The DNA of the CDR3 is TGTGCCAGCAGCCCAGAGCCCGGGACAGCGGGGGCCAACGTCCTGACTTTC. Translating gives CASSPEPGTAGANVLTF. The variable domain in full, with the rest retrieved from reference TRBV7-9 and TRBJ2-6, is DTGVSQNPRHKITKRGQNVTFRCDPISEHNRLYWYRQTLGQGPEFLTYFQNEAQLEKSRLLSDRFSAERPKGSFSTLEIQRTEQGDSAMYLCASSPEPGTAGANVLTFGAGSRLTVL.

J is TRBJ2-3 and V is TRBV11-2, with TRBD2 matching 8 bases. The trim removed 5 bases at V and 3 bases at J, leaving 7 bases unmatched. Germline V gene lookup returns CDR1 SGHAT and CDR2 FQNNGV. The length of the CDR3 is 15 residues. As DNA, the CDR3 is TGTGCCAGCAGCCGACAAAGCGGGAGAACAGATACGCAGTATTTT. Protein: CASSRQSGRTDTQYF.

This clone was seen a handful of times. The rearrangement uses TRBV7-2 and TRBJ2-3; D may match TRBD1 or TRBD2 (5 bases each). Germline assignment: CDR1 SGHTA and CDR2 FQGNSA. With 1 base removed from V and 7 bases from J, the gap between germline ends came to 18 bases. The CDR3 extends over 16 amino acids. The CDR3 DNA follows: TGTGCCAGCAGCTTAGAGACCCACGGGGCCGCACATACGCAGTATTTT. The encoded protein is CASSLETHGAAHTQYF.

This clone was observed a few times. V and J are TRBV7-8 and TRBJ1-5; 9 nucleotides align to TRBD1. The CDR3 contains 17 residues. Germline CDR1 is SGHVS and CDR2 is FQNEAQ. Trimming cost V 5 bases and J 3 bases; bases outside gene matches: 11. CDR3 sequence: CASSRGTGRRDNQPQHF. The CDR3 bases are TGTGCCAGCAGCCGAGGGACAGGGAGGAGGGACAATCAGCCCCAGCATTTT.

In its sample, this clone was seen a few times. The CDR3 bases are TGTGCCAGCAGTTACTCGCTCAGATCTGGGGCCAACGTCCTGACTTTC. Encoded protein: CASSYSLRSGANVLTF. The chain joins TRBV6-5 to TRBJ2-6; unclear D gene. Germline assignment: CDR1 MNHEY and CDR2 SVGAGI. V gave up 0 bases and J gave up 1 base, with 7 bases separating them. The CDR3 loop spans 16 amino acids.

This chain uses TRBV28 with TRBJ2-1, with D possibly matching TRBD2 (6 bases). Germline CDR1 is MDHEN and CDR2 is SYDVKM. The CDR3 loop spans 11 amino acids. V was trimmed by 2 bases and J by 15 bases, leaving 11 bases between them. The CDR3 coding sequence is TGTGCCAGCAGTTTAAGGCGGGAAAGGTTCTTC. Its translation: CASSLRRERFF.

The gene calls are TRBV29-1 and TRBJ1-2; TRBD1 matches 9 bases. The germline V gene has CDR1 SQVTM and CDR2 ANQGSEA. V was clipped by 7 bases and J by 6 bases; unmatched bases: 9. The CDR3 extends over 13 amino acids. CDR3 bases: TGCAGCGGTCTGGGACAGGGTGACCATGGCTACACCTTC. As protein: CSGLGQGDHGYTF.

This clone was detected ten times or more. This rearrangement joins TRBV9 to TRBJ2-7; 11 bases are a match to TRBD1. CDR1 SGDLS and CDR2 YYNGEE come from the germline V gene. V gave up 0 bases and J gave up 6 bases; unmatched junction bases: 2. The CDR3 is 14 residues long. The CDR3 DNA sequence: TGTGCCAGCAGCGTAGGAGGGACAGGGGGCGAGCAGTACTTC. Amino acids: CASSVGGTGGEQYF.

This clone was picked up a small number of times. The chain has TRBV7-2 and TRBJ1-1; D is possibly TRBD1 (5 bases). Looked up from germline, CDR1 is SGHTA and CDR2 is FQGNSA. This CDR3 spans 14 amino acids. V was trimmed by 6 bases and J by 1 base, leaving 12 bases between them. The CDR3 region has the DNA TGTGCCAGCAGTACGGGACGGTCGAACACTGAAGCTTTCTTT. As protein: CASSTGRSNTEAFF.